A single sample is the source of the 5 T cell receptor beta chains below, sequenced in a study of spatial heterogeneity in lung cancer. Described time point: sample taken at primary tumor resection. TCRdb re-called the 5' RACE reads with MiXCR, one entry per CDR3 protein. The table shows about 2,200 distinct CDR3 sequences, with approximately 10% occurring only once. Study-wide points: One measure, the expanded intratumoral alpha and beta TCR count, tracked tumor mutation counts.

Their target antigens are unknown. The starting material was lung tumor tissue, obtained at surgery. The origin of the receptors is a female donor with early-stage non-small cell lung cancer.

Sample share makes this clonotype medium-sized (0.01 to 0.1%). This chain connects TRBV7-3 to TRBJ2-2; D is possibly TRBD2 (6 bases). The CDR3 contains 17 residues. V shed 1 base and J shed 3 bases, with 15 bases lying between them. In germline, CDR1 is SGHTA, CDR2 FQGTGA. The CDR3 region has the DNA TGTGCCAGCAGCTTAAGTCCCGAGCGGGTGGACACCGGGGAGCTGTTTTTT. The encoded protein is CASSLSPERVDTGELFF.

By sample share, this clonotype is medium-sized. The CDR3 spells CASSPTGHNEQFF. CDR3 nucleotide sequence: TGTGCCAGCAGCCCGACAGGGCACAATGAGCAGTTCTTC. The J gene is TRBJ2-1, the V gene TRBV9; 7 bases agree with TRBD1. With V trimmed by 4 bases and J by 5 bases, 3 bases remained unmatched. CDR1 is SGDLS and CDR2 is YYNGEE in the germline V gene. The length of the CDR3 is 13 residues.

By sample fraction, this clonotype is medium-sized (0.01 to 0.1%). The rearrangement uses TRBV7-2 and TRBJ2-1, with TRBD2 matching over 8 bases. The CDR3 has 14 amino acids. V trimming: 5 bases; J trimming: 5 bases; junction bases outside the gene matches: 5. CDR1 is SGHTA and CDR2 is FQGNSA in the germline V gene. The CDR3 DNA sequence: TGTGCCAGCAGCCGGGGGGGCCAAAACAATGAGCAGTTCTTC. Translation gives CASSRGGQNNEQFF.

Sample share makes this clonotype medium-sized (0.01 to 0.1%). This chain links TRBV7-6 with TRBJ2-3, with D possibly matching TRBD2 (7 bases). The CDR3 runs 17 residues. V was pared by 5 bases and J by 3 bases, with 21 bases between. Germline V lookup: CDR1 SGHVS, CDR2 FNYEAQ. Here the CDR3 DNA reads TGTGCCAGCAGCCTTAGTCTCGGGGGGCCCTTAACAGATACGCAGTATTTT. Translated, it gives CASSLSLGGPLTDTQYF.

Judged by abundance, this clonotype is medium-sized. Compared with germline, one end of the junction differs, possibly owing to a read error. The chain carries TRBV5-4 and TRBJ2-6; D assignment may be TRBD1 or TRBD2 (6 bases each). Germline CDR1 and CDR2: SGHNT and YYREEE (reference sequence). The CDR3 consists of 16 residues. CDR3 nucleotides: TGTGCCAGCAGCTTTGGGGGGCGCTCTGGGGCCAACGTCCTGATTTTC. This encodes CASSFGGRSGANVLIF.